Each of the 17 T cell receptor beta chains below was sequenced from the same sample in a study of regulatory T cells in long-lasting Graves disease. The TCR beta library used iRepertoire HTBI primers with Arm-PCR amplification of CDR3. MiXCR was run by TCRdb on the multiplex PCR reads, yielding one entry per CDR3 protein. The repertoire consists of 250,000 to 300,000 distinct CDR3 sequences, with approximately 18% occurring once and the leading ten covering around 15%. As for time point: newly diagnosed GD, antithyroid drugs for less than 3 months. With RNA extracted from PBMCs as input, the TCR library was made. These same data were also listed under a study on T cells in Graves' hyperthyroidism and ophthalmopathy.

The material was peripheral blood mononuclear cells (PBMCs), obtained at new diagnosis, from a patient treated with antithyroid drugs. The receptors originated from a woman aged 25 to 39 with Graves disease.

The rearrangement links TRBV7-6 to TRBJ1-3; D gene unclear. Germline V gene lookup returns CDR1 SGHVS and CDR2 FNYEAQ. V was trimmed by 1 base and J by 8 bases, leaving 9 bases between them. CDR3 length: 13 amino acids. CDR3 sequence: CASSLDWADTIYF. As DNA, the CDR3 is TGTGCCAGCAGCTTAGACTGGGCGGACACCATATATTTT.

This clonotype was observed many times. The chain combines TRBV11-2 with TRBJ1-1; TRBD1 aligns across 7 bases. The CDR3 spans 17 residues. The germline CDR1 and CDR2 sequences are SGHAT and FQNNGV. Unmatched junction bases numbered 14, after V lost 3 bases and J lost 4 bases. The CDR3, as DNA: TGTGCCAGCAGCTTCGATGTCCCAGGGGGAGAGGGCACTGAAGCTTTCTTT. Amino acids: CASSFDVPGGEGTEAFF.

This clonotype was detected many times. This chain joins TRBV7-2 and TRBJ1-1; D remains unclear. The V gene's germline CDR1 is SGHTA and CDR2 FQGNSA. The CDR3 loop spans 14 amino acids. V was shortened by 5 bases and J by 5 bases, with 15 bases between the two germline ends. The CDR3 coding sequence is TGTGCCAGCAGCATATTTACGGAGGGAACTGAAGCTTTCTTT. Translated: CASSIFTEGTEAFF.

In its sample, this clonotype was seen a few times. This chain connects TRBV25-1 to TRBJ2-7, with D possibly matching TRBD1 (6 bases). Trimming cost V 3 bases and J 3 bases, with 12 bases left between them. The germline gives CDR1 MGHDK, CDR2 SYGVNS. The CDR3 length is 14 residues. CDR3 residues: CASSDGQFNYEQYF. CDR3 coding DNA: TGTGCCAGCAGTGACGGACAGTTCAACTACGAGCAGTACTTC.

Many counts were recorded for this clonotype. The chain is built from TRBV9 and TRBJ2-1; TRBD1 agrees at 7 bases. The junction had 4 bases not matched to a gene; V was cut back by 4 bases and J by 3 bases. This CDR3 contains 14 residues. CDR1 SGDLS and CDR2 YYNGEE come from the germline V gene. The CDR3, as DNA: TGTGCCAGCAGCCCGAGGACAGGCTACAATGAGCAGTTCTTC. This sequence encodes CASSPRTGYNEQFF. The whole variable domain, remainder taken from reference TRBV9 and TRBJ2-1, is DSGVTQTPKHLITATGQRVTLRCSPRSGDLSVYWYQQSLDQGLQFLIQYYNGEERAKGNILERFSAQQFPDLHSELNLSSLELGDSALYFCASSPRTGYNEQFFGPGTRLTVL.

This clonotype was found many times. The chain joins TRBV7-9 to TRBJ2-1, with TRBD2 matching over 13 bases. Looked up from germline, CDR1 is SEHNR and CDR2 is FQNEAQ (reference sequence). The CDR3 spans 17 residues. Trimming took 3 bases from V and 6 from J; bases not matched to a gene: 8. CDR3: CASSFHPTSGGRNEQFF. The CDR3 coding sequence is TGTGCCAGCAGCTTCCACCCGACTAGCGGGGGGCGCAATGAGCAGTTCTTC.

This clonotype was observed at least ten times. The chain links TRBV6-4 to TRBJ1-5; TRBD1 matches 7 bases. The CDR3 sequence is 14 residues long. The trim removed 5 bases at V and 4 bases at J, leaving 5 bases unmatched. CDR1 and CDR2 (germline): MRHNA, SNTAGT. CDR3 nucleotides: TGTGCCAGCAGTAACAGGGGTAGGAATCAGCCCCAGCATTTT. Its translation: CASSNRGRNQPQHF.

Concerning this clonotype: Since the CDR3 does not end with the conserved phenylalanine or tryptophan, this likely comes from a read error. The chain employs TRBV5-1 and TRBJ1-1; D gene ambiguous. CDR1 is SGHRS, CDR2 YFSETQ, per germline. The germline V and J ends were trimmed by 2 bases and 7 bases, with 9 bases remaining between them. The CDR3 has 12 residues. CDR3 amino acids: CASSLTTGEAFS. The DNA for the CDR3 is TGCGCCAGCAGCTTAACGACTGGTGAAGCTTTCTCT.

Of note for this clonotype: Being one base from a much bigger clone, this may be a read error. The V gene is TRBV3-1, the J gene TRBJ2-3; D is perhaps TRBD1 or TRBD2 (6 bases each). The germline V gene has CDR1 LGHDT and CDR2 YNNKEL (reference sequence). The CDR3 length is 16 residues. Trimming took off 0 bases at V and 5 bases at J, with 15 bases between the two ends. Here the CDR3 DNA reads TGTGCCAGCAGCCAAGATTGGGGGGCAGGGATAGATACGCAGTATTTT. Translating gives CASSQDWGAGIDTQYF.

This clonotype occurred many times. CDR3 coding DNA: TGTGCCAGCAGCGCTCACGGGCCTAGCGGGGGTGAAGAGACCCAGTACTTC. This codes for CASSAHGPSGGEETQYF. V is TRBV7-2 and J is TRBJ2-5, with 10 nucleotides matching TRBD2. The CDR3 consists of 17 residues. Trimming cost V 5 bases and J 3 bases; bases outside gene matches: 12. CDR1 is SGHTA and CDR2 is FQGNSA in the germline V gene.

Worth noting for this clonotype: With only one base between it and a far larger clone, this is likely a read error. CDR3 sequence (DNA): TGTGCCAACAGCTTAGAGTGGCAGACCCAGTACTTC. Its translation is CANSLEWQTQYF. The gene calls are TRBV11-3 and TRBJ2-1, with D unclear. Matching the DNA end better, TRBJ2-5 makes the J call doubtful. This CDR3 has 12 amino acids. Germline CDR1 SGHNT, CDR2 YENEEA.

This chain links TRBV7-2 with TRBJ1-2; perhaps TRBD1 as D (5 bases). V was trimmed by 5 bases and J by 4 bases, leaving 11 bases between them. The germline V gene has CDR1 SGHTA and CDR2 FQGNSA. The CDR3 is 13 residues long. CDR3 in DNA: TGTGCCAGCAGCCGGACACCGTCCTATGGCTACACCTTC. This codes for CASSRTPSYGYTF.

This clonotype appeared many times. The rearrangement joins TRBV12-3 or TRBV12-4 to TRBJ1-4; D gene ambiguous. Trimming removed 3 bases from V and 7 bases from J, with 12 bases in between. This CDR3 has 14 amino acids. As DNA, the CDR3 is TGTGCCAGCAGTTTCGCAGTTGGCGGTGAAAAACTGTTTTTT. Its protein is CASSFAVGGEKLFF.

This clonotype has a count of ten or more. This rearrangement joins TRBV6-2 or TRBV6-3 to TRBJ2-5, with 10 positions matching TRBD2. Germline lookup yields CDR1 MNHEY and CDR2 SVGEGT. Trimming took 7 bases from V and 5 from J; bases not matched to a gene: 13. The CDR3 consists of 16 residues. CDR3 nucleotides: TGTGCCAGCACCTGGCCCCAGCGGGGGGGCCTGGAGACCCAGTACTTC. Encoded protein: CASTWPQRGGLETQYF.

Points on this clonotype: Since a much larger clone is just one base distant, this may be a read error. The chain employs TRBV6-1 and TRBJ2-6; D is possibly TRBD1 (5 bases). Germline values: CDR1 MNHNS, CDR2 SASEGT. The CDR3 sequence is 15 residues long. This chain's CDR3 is CASSGKFSGANVLAF. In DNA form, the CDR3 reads TGTGCCAGCAGTGGGAAGTTTTCTGGGGCCAACGTCCTGGCTTTC.

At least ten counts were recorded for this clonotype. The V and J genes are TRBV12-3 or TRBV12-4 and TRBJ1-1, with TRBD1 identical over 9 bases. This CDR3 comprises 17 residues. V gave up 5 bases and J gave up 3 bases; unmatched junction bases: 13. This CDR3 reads CASSTKSAGQGHTEAFF. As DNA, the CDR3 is TGTGCCAGCAGTACGAAATCTGCGGGACAGGGACACACTGAAGCTTTCTTT.

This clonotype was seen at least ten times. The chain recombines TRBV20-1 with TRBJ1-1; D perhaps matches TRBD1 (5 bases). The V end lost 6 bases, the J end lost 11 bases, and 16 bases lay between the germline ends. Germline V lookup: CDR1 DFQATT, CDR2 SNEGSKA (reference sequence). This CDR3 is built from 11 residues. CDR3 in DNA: TGCAGTGCCTGGGACTATGAATTGGCTTTCTTT. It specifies CSAWDYELAFF.